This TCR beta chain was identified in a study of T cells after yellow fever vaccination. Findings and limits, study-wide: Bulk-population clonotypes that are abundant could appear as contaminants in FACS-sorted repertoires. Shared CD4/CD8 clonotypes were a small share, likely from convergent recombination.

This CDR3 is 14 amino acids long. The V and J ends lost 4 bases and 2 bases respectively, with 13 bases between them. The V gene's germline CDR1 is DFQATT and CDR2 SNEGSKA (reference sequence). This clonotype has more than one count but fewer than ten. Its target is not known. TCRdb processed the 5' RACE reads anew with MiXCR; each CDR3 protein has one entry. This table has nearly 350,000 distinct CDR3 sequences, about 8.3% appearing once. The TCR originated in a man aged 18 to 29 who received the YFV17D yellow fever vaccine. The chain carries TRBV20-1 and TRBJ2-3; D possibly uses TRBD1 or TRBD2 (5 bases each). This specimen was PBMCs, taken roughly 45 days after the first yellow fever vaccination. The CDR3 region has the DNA TGCAGTGCTAATCGGGGCCTTCTCACAGATACGCAGTATTTT. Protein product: CSANRGLLTDTQYF.